The sequence of this T cell receptor (beta chain) was determined in a study of spatial heterogeneity in lung cancer. Study details: Alpha-chain sequences were consistently detected less often than beta-chain sequences. The mean occurrence of each unique TCR and UMI combination in raw reads exceeded eight. Findings and limits, study-wide: Tumor mutation counts were tracked by expanded intratumoral alpha and beta TCR counts.

TCRdb re-called the 5' RACE reads with MiXCR, one entry per CDR3 protein. The sample contains roughly 5,000 distinct CDR3 sequences, roughly 22% of which appear only once. Germline CDR1 reads GTSNPN; CDR2 reads SVGIG (reference sequence). Trimming removed 2 bases from V and 8 bases from J; junction bases left unmatched: 5. This CDR3 has 13 amino acids. Time point here: sample taken at primary tumor resection. The study sequenced unsorted whole RNA from tumor, nontumor lung or frozen PBMC. This clonotype was seen more than once but under ten times. Its specificity is unknown. The material was lung tumor tissue, obtained at surgery. The clonotype originates from a male donor with early-stage non-small cell lung cancer. This chain connects TRBV30 to TRBJ2-2, with 7 positions matching TRBD1. The CDR3 loop is CAWSRTGLGELFF. CDR3 in DNA: TGTGCCTGGAGTCGGACAGGTCTTGGGGAGCTGTTTTTT.